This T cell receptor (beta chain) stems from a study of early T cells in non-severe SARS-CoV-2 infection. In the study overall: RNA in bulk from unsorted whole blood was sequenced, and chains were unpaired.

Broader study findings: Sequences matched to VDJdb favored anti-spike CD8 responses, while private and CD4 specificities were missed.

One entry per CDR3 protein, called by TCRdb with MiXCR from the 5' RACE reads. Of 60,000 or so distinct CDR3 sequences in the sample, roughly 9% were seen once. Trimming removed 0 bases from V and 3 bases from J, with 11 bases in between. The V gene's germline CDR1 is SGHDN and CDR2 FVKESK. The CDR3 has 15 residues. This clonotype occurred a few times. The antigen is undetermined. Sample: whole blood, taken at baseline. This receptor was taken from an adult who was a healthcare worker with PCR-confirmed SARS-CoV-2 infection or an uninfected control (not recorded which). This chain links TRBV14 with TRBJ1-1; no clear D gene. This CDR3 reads CASSQDVSAYTEAFF. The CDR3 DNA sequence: TGTGCCAGCAGCCAAGACGTCTCTGCGTACACTGAAGCTTTCTTT.